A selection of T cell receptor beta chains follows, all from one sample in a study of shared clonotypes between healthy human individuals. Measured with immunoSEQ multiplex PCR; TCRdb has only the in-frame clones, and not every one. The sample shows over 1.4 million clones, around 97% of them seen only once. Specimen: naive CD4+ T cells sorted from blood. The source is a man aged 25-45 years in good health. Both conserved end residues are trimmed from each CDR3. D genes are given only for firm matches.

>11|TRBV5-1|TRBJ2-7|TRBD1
ASSPGTGGEQY
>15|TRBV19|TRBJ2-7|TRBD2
ASSELAGGASSYEQY
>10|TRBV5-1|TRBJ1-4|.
ASSLDSEKLF
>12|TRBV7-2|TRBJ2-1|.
ASSFEASYNEQF
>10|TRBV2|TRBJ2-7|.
ASSEERGEQY
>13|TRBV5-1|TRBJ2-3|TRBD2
ASSLLAGMSDTQY
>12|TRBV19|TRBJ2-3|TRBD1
ASSTYRRDRTQY
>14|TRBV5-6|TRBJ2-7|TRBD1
ASSRTRTGHSYEQY
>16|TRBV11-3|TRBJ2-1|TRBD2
ASSWGLTSGTRNNEQF
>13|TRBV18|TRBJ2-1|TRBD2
ASSPLAGVPSEQF
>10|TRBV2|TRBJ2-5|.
ASSNPDGTQY
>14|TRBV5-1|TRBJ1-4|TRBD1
ASSLGQGGNNEKLF
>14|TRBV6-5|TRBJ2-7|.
ASSYSLAGTGDEQY
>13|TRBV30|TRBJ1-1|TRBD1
AWTRGQGLSGEAF
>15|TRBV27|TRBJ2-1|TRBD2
ASRILAGGLYIDEQF
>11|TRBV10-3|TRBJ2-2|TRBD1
AIGDRNTGELF
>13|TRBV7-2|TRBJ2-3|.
ASSLGGKRTDTQY
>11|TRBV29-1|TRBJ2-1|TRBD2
SAGASGPNEQF
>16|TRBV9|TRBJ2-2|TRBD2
ASSAILTSGSNTGELF
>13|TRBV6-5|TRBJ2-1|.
ASSYSRGLYNEQF
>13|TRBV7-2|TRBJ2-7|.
ASSLALQTTYEQY
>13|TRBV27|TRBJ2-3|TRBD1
ASRTTGASTDTQY
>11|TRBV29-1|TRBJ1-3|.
STEDSSGNTIY
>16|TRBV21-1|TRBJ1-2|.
ASSKGDYPCRGLGGYT
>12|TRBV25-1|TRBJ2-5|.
ASSEFARGETQY